This T cell receptor beta chain is from a study of regulatory T cells in long-lasting Graves disease (dated by TCRdb to the early 2020s). At the level of the whole study: Newly diagnosed Graves' disease patients had taken antithyroid drugs for less than 3 months. The study was registered as a clinical trial and conducted in China. TCR sequencing covered 13 persistent and around 20 newly diagnosed Graves' disease patients, 33 samples in total. Persistent Graves' disease patients were compared with newly diagnosed Graves' disease patients by peripheral blood TCR sequencing and RNA sequencing.

Preparation of the library involved multiplex PCR. Sequencing took place on an Illumina HiSeq 4000. To build TCR beta libraries, CDR3 regions were amplified by Arm-PCR using iRepertoire HTBI primers. Before sequencing, the PCR products underwent gel purification. As for the original processing: Gene usage analysis of CDR3 amino acid clonotypes used the 50 to 70 TRBV and about 13 TRBJ segments found across samples. COPE and FqMerger were used to merge the filtered high-quality paired reads into contigs. BLAST was used to align contigs to IMGT TRBV, TRBD and TRBJ reference genes, with CDR3 defined following IMGT. Clonotypes above 0.1% frequency were classified as highly expanded clones. Repertoire diversity was measured by Shannon entropy, and V-J evenness by the Gini coefficient. A clonotype was considered public if more than one individual shared it. TCRdb's own reprocessing of the public reads used fastp at Q25 and MiXCR and kept productive beta chains. Each entry is one CDR3 protein sequence, shown with its most common DNA and genes. The V and J calls were not made by the authors but by TCRdb's processing. The sample table records about 220,000 distinct CDR3 sequences; about 19% of these occur just once. The ten largest clones represent 12% of the sample.

On the study overall, not on this receptor specifically: The small sample size was acknowledged by the authors as a limitation that may reduce accuracy. TRBV28, TRBJ1-2 and TRBJ2-5 were preferentially used in persistent disease, while TRBV20-1 and TRBJ2-1 were favored in newly diagnosed disease. Sequencing and analysis were limited to the TCR beta chain. Compared with newly diagnosed patients, persistent Graves' disease patients had lower TCR Shannon entropy and fewer highly expanded clones, which suggests clonal expansion. More public clonotypes were shared among persistent patients (roughly 2,700) than among newly diagnosed patients (966). The study examined only peripheral blood because the primary lesion, thyroid tissue, could not be accessed.

On this clonotype itself: Its target antigen remains unknown. No qualities accompany the bases; no much larger clone lies one base away.

Its CDR3 holds 13 amino acids, cysteine through phenylalanine. The DNA shown is the 39-base CDR3, in frame from base 1. The CDR1 and CDR2 encoded by the germline V gene (reference sequence) are LNHDA and SQIVND. V gives up 4 bases and J gives up 14 bases, and the segment between their germline ends measures 20 bases. Read against the paper, the sample's time point label means: newly diagnosed GD, antithyroid drugs for less than 3 months. For both TCR sequencing and RNA sequencing, RNA was extracted from PBMCs using TRIzol. The diagnosis of Graves' disease was made according to American Thyroid Association guidelines. Recruitment of patients was carried out at an endocrinology department in Xi'an, China. From each patient, approximately 10 milliliters of peripheral blood was collected into an EDTA anticoagulant tube. Ficoll Paque Plus density gradient separation was used to isolate PBMCs, and no additional T cell sorting was done. RNA quality was checked with an Agilent 2100 Bioanalyzer and agarose gel, and concentration with a NanoDrop 2000.

The same sample was also used in a study of T cells in Graves' hyperthyroidism and ophthalmopathy. The other study reports the following: Stable Graves' hyperthyroidism was defined as no progression to ophthalmopathy during 18 months of follow-up. Hyperthyroidism patients were newly diagnosed, with disease duration under 2 months, and aged 18 to 65 years. The study excluded patients with uncontrolled infections, other autoimmune diseases, pregnancy or lactation. Diagnoses were established on the basis of clinical symptoms, serum thyroxine and TRAb, thyroid ultrasound, and orbital computed tomography. For the first round of RT-PCR on the TCR CDR3, the HTBI primer set was used together with the Qiagen OneStep RT-PCR kit. Most expanded thyroid clonotypes (frequency above 0.001) were also found in blood, which suggests that blood repertoires may mirror thyroid immune responses. In cross-validation, a model built on a 13 V-J signature told ophthalmopathy apart from stable hyperthyroidism with 85% to 90% sensitivity and roughly 81% specificity, and in testing the same model reached 80%/75%. In validation, progression to ophthalmopathy was predicted by the model with roughly 71% sensitivity and approximately 78% specificity, a median of approximately 6.5 months before onset. To identify distinguishing TCR V-J signatures, a discovery cohort of some 100 patients was used, comprising 43 with Graves' ophthalmopathy and some 60 with stable Graves' hyperthyroidism. Prospective prediction of ophthalmopathy was tested in an independent validation cohort of about 19 hyperthyroidism patients and some 17 patients who later progressed to ophthalmopathy. The approximately 98 discovery patients were randomly divided into training and test sets at a 7:3 ratio. In addition, the study compared T-cell repertoires in thyroid tissue and in blood from roughly 6 Graves' hyperthyroidism patients. After blood sampling, hyperthyroidism patients were treated with methimazole at a starting dose of 30 mg daily, and ophthalmopathy patients were treated with high-dose intravenous methylprednisolone. Libraries were constructed in a second round of multiplex PCR, after which size selection and purification were performed. The libraries were sequenced on an Illumina HiSeq2000 using paired-end 100 bp reads. SOAPnuke was used to process the raw data, throwing out any read that contained adapters or uncalled bases, had a mean Phred below 15, or lacked an exact constant-primer or identifier match. COPE v1.2.5 was used to merge the high-quality paired reads, and each unique nucleotide sequence was defined as a clonotype. Clonotypes were aligned to IMGT TRBV, TRBD and TRBJ reference segments using MiTCR v1.1. The analysis was restricted to V-J combinations with a frequency above 0.0001, which together covered 98% to 99.2% of the repertoires. The TCS score was defined as F50 (clonal expansion) divided by E x V (chaos), with BLOSUM62-based TCRdist calculated between CDR3 peptides within each V-J. Welch's t-statistics and random forest reduced fewer than 550 V-J features to roughly 13, which were used in a naive Bayes classifier (R e1071). No statistical method was used to set the sample size in advance, and investigators knew the group allocation. The paper reports TCR Vbeta CDR3 sequencing of 130 to 150 peripheral blood samples: 40 to 45 ophthalmopathy, fewer than 80 hyperthyroidism and 17 progressor patients.

The sequence derives from a woman aged 25 to 39 with Graves disease. Donor details come from another sample of the same person, matched by shared clones. The chain joins TRBV19 to TRBJ1-2; the D gene is perhaps TRBD1, from 6 matching bases. The source material was peripheral blood mononuclear cells (PBMCs), sampled at new diagnosis, from a patient treated with antithyroid drugs. The bases read TGTGCCAGTAGTACTGGGGGGCATGGCCCTTGGACCTTC. The encoded protein is CASSTGGHGPWTF.